The sequence of this T cell receptor beta chain was determined in a study of T cells in Graves' hyperthyroidism and ophthalmopathy. Study details: Peripheral blood collection took place at initial diagnosis, before any treatment.

With regard to this clonotype: The germline gene is not matched at one end of the junction; a read error may be the cause.

CDR3 length: 15 residues. CDR1 is SGHTA, CDR2 FQGTGA, per germline. TCR beta CDR3 regions were amplified from RNA transcripts. First-round RT-PCR of the TCR CDR3 relied on the HTBI primer set. One entry per CDR3 protein, called by TCRdb with MiXCR from the multiplex PCR reads. The top ten hold under 8.5% of the sample, which has about 720,000 distinct CDR3 sequences, 16% seen once. Aged 18 to 65, the patients had hyperthyroidism that was newly diagnosed and had lasted under 2 months. Any patient presenting with uncontrolled infection, other autoimmune disease, pregnancy or lactation was left out. Diagnoses were made from clinical symptoms, serum measures (thyroxine and TRAb), thyroid ultrasound and orbital computed tomography.

Sequencing input: blood. The rearrangement links TRBV7-3 to TRBJ2-7; 7 nucleotides line up with TRBD1. This clonotype was obtained from a man younger than 35 with Graves' hyperthyroidism. For the CDR3, the DNA is TGCGCCAGCAGCCAAGATTCCAGGGGGTCCTACGAGCAGTACTTC. Translating gives CASSQDSRGSYEQYF.